These 12 T cell receptor beta chains were sequenced from one sample in a study of T cell responses to AZD1222 COVID-19 vaccine. Assay: immunoSEQ multiplex PCR; the TCRdb copy retains only in-frame clones and omits some. The repertoire holds about 130,000 clones, with around 90% as singletons. The sequencing here drew on peripheral blood, taken on day 0 of AZD1222 vaccination. The receptor source for this set is an adult in good health.

V and J are TRBV14 and TRBJ1-6; the D gene is possibly TRBD1 (6 bases). There are 15 residues in the CDR3. Germline V CDR1 and CDR2: SGHDN, FVKESK. Deletions cut 4 bases from V and 5 bases from J, with 12 bases between. DNA of the CDR3: TGTGCCAGCAGCCTGAGACAGGCGAATAATTCACCCCTCCACTTT. This encodes CASSLRQANNSPLHF.

This CDR3 is CASFEQGNGYTF. The CDR3 DNA reads as TGCGCCAGCTTTGAACAGGGGAACGGCTACACCTTC. This chain connects TRBV5-1 to TRBJ1-2; TRBD1 agrees at 7 bases. Germline V lookup: CDR1 SGHRS, CDR2 YFSETQ. This CDR3 is built from 12 residues. V shed 7 bases and J 8 bases; nucleotides not matched to a gene: 8.

The chain recombines TRBV7-8 with TRBJ1-3; D call uncertain. V was trimmed by 3 bases and J by 0 bases, leaving 15 bases between them. CDR3 length: 17 residues. Germline assignment: CDR1 SGHVS and CDR2 FQNEAQ. As DNA, the CDR3 is TGTGCCAGCAGCTTCCTGCCCGGGGAAAGCTCTGGAAACACCATATATTTT. Translation: CASSFLPGESSGNTIYF.

This chain links TRBV12-5 with TRBJ1-1; D gene unclear. Germline lookup yields CDR1 LGHNT and CDR2 FRNRAP. This CDR3 comprises 14 residues. The V end lost 6 bases, the J end lost 0 bases, and 11 bases lay between the germline ends. Here the CDR3 DNA reads TGTGCTAGTGGACCCCCCGGGGTGAACACTGAAGCTTTCTTT. Translated: CASGPPGVNTEAFF.

The chain joins TRBV19 to TRBJ1-1; the D gene is possibly TRBD1 (5 bases). CDR3 length equals 14 residues. The germline V and J ends were trimmed by 9 bases and 7 bases, with 21 bases remaining between them. CDR1 and CDR2 from the germline V gene are LNHDA and SQIVND (reference sequence). CDR3 amino acids: CASLTWGKRIEAFF. The CDR3 nucleotides are TGTGCCAGCCTTACCTGGGGGAAGCGTATTGAAGCTTTCTTT.

The V and J genes are TRBV7-2 and TRBJ2-3; 9 bases align to TRBD2. Per germline, CDR1 SGHTA and CDR2 FQGNSA. The CDR3 consists of 16 residues. V lost 3 bases and J lost 1; bases outside the gene matches: 5. For the CDR3, the DNA is TGTGCCAGCAGCTTGGACCAGCGGGGGGGCACAGATACGCAGTATTTT. It codes for CASSLDQRGGTDTQYF.

This sequence joins TRBV7-8 and TRBJ1-2; no definite D call. V lost 5 bases to trimming and J lost 6 bases, with 22 bases between them. The CDR3 covers 16 residues. Germline loops: CDR1 SGHVS, CDR2 FQNEAQ. CDR3 protein: CASSPLPGPRNDGYTF. The CDR3 DNA reads as TGTGCCAGCAGCCCCCTACCGGGCCCCCGAAATGATGGCTACACCTTC.

V and J are TRBV6-5 and TRBJ1-2; D uncertain. Trimming cost V 7 bases and J 3 bases, with 9 bases left between them. Germline V gives CDR1 MNHEY, CDR2 SVGAGI. The CDR3 loop spans 12 amino acids. This CDR3 is CASTDGYYGYTF. Written as DNA, the CDR3 is TGTGCCAGCACCGACGGGTACTATGGCTACACCTTC.

V and J are TRBV7-8 and TRBJ1-2; D unresolved. Germline-derived CDR1 and CDR2 are SGHVS and FQNEAQ. V was clipped by 5 bases and J by 7 bases, with 14 bases between them. This CDR3 has 13 residues. CDR3 region: CASSPRDAGGYTF. CDR3 DNA: TGTGCCAGCAGCCCCCGCGACGCCGGTGGCTACACCTTC.

The chain couples TRBV12-3 or TRBV12-4 to TRBJ1-2; D gene uncertain. The length of the CDR3 is 12 residues. Trimming shortened V by 6 bases and J by 4 bases, and 9 bases separated the two germline ends. The CDR3 coding sequence is TGTGCCAGCAGGGATCCCCCCTATGGCTACACCTTC. Amino acid sequence: CASRDPPYGYTF.

The V and J genes are TRBV27 and TRBJ2-2; perhaps TRBD1 as D (5 bases). V was cut by 3 bases and J by 4 bases, with 6 bases left in between. The germline CDR1 and CDR2 sequences are MNHEY and SMNVEV (reference sequence). This CDR3 has 13 amino acids. The CDR3 is CASSFRVTGELFF. CDR3 DNA sequence: TGTGCCAGCAGTTTCAGGGTCACCGGGGAGCTGTTTTTT.

This clone was counted between two and nine times. The V gene is TRBV6-5, the J gene TRBJ1-2; D gene uncertain. The CDR3 runs to 13 residues. CDR1 is MNHEY, CDR2 SVGAGI, per germline. Trimming left V 6 bases short and J 4 bases short, with 12 bases between. The CDR3 DNA sequence: TGTGCCAGCAGGCTAGGAAGTTCCTATGGCTACACCTTC. This gives the protein CASRLGSSYGYTF.